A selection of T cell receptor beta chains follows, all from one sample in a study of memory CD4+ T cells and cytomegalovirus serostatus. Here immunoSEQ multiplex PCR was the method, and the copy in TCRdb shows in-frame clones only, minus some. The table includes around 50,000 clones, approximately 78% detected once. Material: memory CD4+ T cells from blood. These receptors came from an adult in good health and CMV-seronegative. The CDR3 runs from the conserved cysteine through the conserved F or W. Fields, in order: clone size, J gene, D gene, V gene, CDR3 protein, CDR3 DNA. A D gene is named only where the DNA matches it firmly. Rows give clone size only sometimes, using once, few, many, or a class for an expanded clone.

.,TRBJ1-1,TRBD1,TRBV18,CASSPTGGAGGSTEAFF,TGTGCCAGCTCACCAACGGGGGGGGCAGGGGGCAGCACTGAAGCTTTCTTT
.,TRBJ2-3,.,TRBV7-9,CASSISGSTDTQYF,TGTGCCAGCAGCATCAGCGGGAGCACAGATACGCAGTATTTT
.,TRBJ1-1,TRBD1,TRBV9,CASSARQGNTEAFF,TGTGCCAGCAGCGCCCGACAGGGCAACACTGAAGCTTTCTTT
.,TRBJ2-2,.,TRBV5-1,CASSLGPGGGGGGELFF,TGCGCCAGCAGCTTGGGGCCAGGTGGAGGCGGAGGCGGGGAGCTGTTTTTT
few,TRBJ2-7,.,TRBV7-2,CASSDRYEQYF,TGTGCCAGCAGCGACCGATACGAGCAGTACTTC
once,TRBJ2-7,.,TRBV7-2,CASSFGLAYEQYF,TGTGCCAGCAGCTTCGGACTCGCCTACGAGCAGTACTTC
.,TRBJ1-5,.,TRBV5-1,CASSSGQPNQPQHF,TGCGCCAGCAGCTCAGGACAGCCAAATCAGCCCCAGCATTTT
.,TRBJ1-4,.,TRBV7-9,CASSFSVNEKLFF,TGTGCCAGCAGCTTTTCCGTTAATGAAAAACTGTTTTTT
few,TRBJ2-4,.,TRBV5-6,CASSRENIQYF,TGTGCCAGCTCCAGGGAGAACATTCAGTACTTC
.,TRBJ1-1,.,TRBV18,CASSRTDNTEAFF,TGTGCCAGCTCACGGACAGATAACACTGAAGCTTTCTTT
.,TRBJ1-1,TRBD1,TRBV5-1,CASSPAHETGVGHTEAFF,TGCGCCAGCAGCCCCGCGCATGAGACAGGGGTAGGGCACACTGAAGCTTTCTTT
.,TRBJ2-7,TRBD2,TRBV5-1,CASTRTSGSYEQYF,TGCGCCAGCACCCGGACTAGCGGGAGCTACGAGCAGTACTTC
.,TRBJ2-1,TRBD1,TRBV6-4,CASSDSSGQGRYNEQFF,TGTGCCAGCAGTGACTCTTCGGGACAGGGTCGGTACAATGAGCAGTTCTTC
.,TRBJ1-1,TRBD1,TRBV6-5,CASSRHDRATEAFF,TGTGCCAGCAGTCGTCACGACAGGGCCACTGAAGCTTTCTTT
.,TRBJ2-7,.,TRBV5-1,CASSLVSGGYEQYF,TGCGCCAGCAGCTTGGTGTCGGGCGGCTACGAGCAGTACTTC
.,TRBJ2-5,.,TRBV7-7,CASSLVGGGEETQYF,TGTGCCAGCAGCTTAGTGGGGGGAGGAGAGGAGACCCAGTACTTC
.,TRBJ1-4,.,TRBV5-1,CASSLSRVAREKLFF,TGCGCCAGCAGCTTGTCCAGGGTAGCCCGCGAAAAACTGTTTTTT
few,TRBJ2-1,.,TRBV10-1,CASSNSKDSSYNEQFF,TGCGCCAGCAGTAACTCCAAGGACAGCTCCTACAATGAGCAGTTCTTC
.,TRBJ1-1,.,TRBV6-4,CASSQGYMNTEAFF,TGTGCCAGCAGTCAGGGCTATATGAACACTGAAGCTTTCTTT
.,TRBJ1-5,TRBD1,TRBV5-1,CASSLDGTGNQPQHF,TGCGCCAGCAGCTTGGATGGGACAGGCAATCAGCCCCAGCATTTT
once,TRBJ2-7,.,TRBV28,CASSLRYSEAYEQYF,TGTGCCAGCAGTTTACGGTACAGTGAAGCCTACGAGCAGTACTTC
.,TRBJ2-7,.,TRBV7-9,CASSPVGSLYEQYF,TGTGCCAGCAGCCCGGTCGGGAGTCTCTACGAGCAGTACTTC
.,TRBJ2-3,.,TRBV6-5,CASSYSWESVTDTQYF,TGTGCCAGCAGTTACTCGTGGGAGTCCGTCACAGATACGCAGTATTTT
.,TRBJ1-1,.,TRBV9,CASSVAREGGGTEAFF,TGTGCCAGCAGCGTAGCTAGAGAGGGGGGCGGCACTGAAGCTTTCTTT
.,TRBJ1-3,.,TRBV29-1,CSVEANGNTIYF,TGCAGCGTTGAAGCTAACGGAAACACCATATATTTT
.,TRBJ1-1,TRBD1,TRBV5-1,CASSRGTGGTTEAFF,TGCGCCAGCAGCCGAGGGACAGGGGGAACCACTGAAGCTTTCTTT
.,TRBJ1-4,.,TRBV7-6,CASSLGGTANEKLFF,TGTGCCAGCAGCTTAGGAGGGACGGCTAATGAAAAACTGTTTTTT
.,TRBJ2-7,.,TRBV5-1,CASSVSLAYEQYF,TGCGCCAGCAGCGTCTCCCTTGCCTACGAGCAGTACTTC
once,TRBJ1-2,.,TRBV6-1,CATAAGYGYTF,TGTGCCACCGCAGCCGGCTATGGCTACACCTTC
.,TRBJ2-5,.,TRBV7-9,CASSATNYGAGSQETQYF,TGTGCCAGCAGCGCGACAAACTACGGGGCGGGAAGCCAAGAGACCCAGTACTTC
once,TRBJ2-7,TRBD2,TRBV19,CASSTGRDYSF,TGTGCCAGTAGTACGGGTCGGGACTACAGTTTC
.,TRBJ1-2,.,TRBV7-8,CASSAGTVYGYTF,TGTGCCAGCAGCGCCGGGACGGTCTATGGCTACACCTTC
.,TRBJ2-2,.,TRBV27,CASTLVPHTGELFF,TGTGCCAGCACACTCGTCCCTCATACCGGGGAGCTGTTTTTT
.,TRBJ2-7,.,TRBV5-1,CASSLGRGLGEQYF,TGCGCCAGCAGCTTGGGGCGGGGTTTGGGGGAGCAGTACTTC
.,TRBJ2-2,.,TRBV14,CASSQDNMAGTGELFF,TGTGCCAGCAGCCAAGATAATATGGCGGGCACCGGGGAGCTGTTTTTT
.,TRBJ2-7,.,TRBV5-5,CASSPVTGSPYEQYF,TGTGCCAGCAGCCCCGTCACAGGGAGCCCCTACGAGCAGTACTTC
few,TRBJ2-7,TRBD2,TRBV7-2,CASSYRTSGSLRYEQYF,TGTGCCAGCAGCTATCGGACTAGCGGGAGTCTTAGGTACGAGCAGTACTTC